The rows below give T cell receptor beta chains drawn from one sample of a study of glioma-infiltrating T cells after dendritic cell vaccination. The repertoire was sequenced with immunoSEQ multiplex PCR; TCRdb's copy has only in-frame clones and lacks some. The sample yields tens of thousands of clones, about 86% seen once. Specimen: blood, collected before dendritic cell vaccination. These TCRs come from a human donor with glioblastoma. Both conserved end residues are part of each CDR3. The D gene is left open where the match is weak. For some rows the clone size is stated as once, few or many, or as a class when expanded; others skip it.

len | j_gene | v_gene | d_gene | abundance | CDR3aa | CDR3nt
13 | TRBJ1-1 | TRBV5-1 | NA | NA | CASSLYMNTEAFF | TGCGCCAGCAGCTTGTACATGAACACTGAAGCTTTCTTT
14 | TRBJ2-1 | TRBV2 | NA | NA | CASHGWGLYNEQFF | TGTGCCAGCCACGGCTGGGGGCTTTACAATGAGCAGTTCTTC
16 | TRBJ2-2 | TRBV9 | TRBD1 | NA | CASSVGQGEITGELFF | TGTGCCAGCAGCGTCGGACAGGGGGAGATCACCGGGGAGCTGTTTTTT
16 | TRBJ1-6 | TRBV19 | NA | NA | CASSISMGDLDSPLHF | TGTGCCAGTAGTATTAGTATGGGGGACTTGGATTCACCCCTCCACTTT
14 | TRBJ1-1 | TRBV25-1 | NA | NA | CASGETGMNTEAFF | TGTGCCAGCGGGGAGACCGGTATGAACACTGAAGCTTTCTTT
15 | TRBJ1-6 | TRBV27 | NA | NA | CASSSSDRLRSPLHF | TGTGCCAGCAGTTCGTCGGACAGACTACGTTCACCCCTCCACTTT
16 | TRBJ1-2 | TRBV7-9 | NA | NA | CASSQLGDDTNYGYTF | TGTGCCAGCAGTCAACTAGGTGACGATACTAACTATGGCTACACCTTC
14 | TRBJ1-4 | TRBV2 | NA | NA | CASIRGRGNEKLFF | TGTGCCAGCATTCGAGGACGGGGGAATGAAAAACTGTTTTTT
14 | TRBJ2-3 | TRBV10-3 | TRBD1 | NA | CAIRATGGTDTQYF | TGTGCCATCAGGGCGACAGGGGGGACAGATACGCAGTATTTT
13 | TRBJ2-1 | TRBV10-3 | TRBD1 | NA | CAISESGTGSQFF | TGTGCCATCAGTGAGTCAGGGACAGGGAGTCAGTTCTTC
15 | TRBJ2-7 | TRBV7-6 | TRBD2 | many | CASSSSGGDIYEQYF | TGTGCCAGCAGCTCTAGCGGGGGAGATATATACGAGCAGTACTTC
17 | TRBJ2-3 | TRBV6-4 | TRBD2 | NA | CASSERPSGGGADTQYF | TGTGCCAGCAGTGAGAGGCCTAGCGGGGGGGGAGCAGATACGCAGTATTTT
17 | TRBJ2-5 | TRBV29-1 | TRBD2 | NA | CSVEDSPGLAEIETQYF | TGCAGCGTTGAAGACTCCCCGGGACTAGCGGAAATAGAGACCCAGTACTTC
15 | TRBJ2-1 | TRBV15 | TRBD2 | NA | CATSRAGTTNNEQFF | TGTGCCACCAGCAGAGCCGGGACTACAAACAATGAGCAGTTCTTC
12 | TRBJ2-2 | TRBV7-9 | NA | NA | CASDLTTGELFF | TGTGCCAGCGACTTAACCACCGGGGAGCTGTTTTTT
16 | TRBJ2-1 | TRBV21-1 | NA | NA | CASSKGGTSGGDEQFF | TGTGCCAGCAGCAAAGGGGGGACTAGCGGGGGCGATGAGCAGTTCTTC
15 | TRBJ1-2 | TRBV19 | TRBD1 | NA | CASSIEGGAEAGYTF | TGTGCCAGTAGTATTGAAGGGGGCGCGGAGGCTGGCTACACCTTC
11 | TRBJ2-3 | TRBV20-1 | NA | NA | CSARGAVTQYF | TGCAGTGCTAGAGGAGCGGTTACGCAGTATTTT
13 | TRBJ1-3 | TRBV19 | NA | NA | CASTDTSGNTIYF | TGTGCCAGTACGGACACCTCTGGAAACACCATATATTTT
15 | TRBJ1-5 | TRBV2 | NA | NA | CASSEGGERNQPQHF | TGTGCCAGCAGTGAAGGCGGGGAACGCAATCAGCCCCAGCATTTT
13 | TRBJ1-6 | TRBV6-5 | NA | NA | CASSYSTNSPLHF | TGTGCCAGCAGTTACTCGACAAATTCACCCCTCCACTTT
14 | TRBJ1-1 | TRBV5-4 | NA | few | CASSLFEGNTEAFF | TGTGCCAGCAGCTTGTTTGAGGGGAACACTGAAGCTTTCTTT
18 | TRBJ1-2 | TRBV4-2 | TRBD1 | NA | CASSQGGQGAVTGYGYTF | TGTGCCAGCAGCCAAGGGGGGCAGGGGGCGGTGACTGGCTATGGCTACACCTTC
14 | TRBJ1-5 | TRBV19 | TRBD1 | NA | CASVGQGGDQPQHF | TGTGCCAGCGTCGGACAGGGCGGTGATCAGCCCCAGCATTTT
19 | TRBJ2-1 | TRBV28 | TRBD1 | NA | CASSSTRDRGSHSYNEQFF | TGTGCCAGCAGTTCAACCCGGGACAGGGGGTCGCACTCCTACAATGAGCAGTTCTTC
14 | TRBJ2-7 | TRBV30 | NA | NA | CAWSVGLGGYEQYF | TGTGCCTGGAGTGTGGGCCTGGGCGGGTACGAGCAGTACTTC
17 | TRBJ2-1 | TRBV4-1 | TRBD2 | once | CASSQDRAGGPNNEQFF | TGCGCCAGCAGCCAAGATCGGGCGGGGGGGCCTAACAATGAGCAGTTCTTC
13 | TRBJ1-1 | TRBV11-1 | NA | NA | CASSSHLNTEAFF | TGTGCCAGCAGTTCCCATCTGAACACTGAAGCTTTCTTT
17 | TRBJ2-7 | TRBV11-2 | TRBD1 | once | CASSSWPGQGTSYEQYF | TGTGCCAGCAGCTCGTGGCCGGGACAGGGAACATCCTACGAGCAGTACTTC
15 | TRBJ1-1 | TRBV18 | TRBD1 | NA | CASSFSTGANTEAFF | TGTGCCAGCTCATTCTCGACAGGGGCGAACACTGAAGCTTTCTTT
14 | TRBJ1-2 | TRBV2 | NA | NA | CASSEGRGIYGYTF | TGTGCCAGCAGTGAAGGCAGGGGCATCTATGGCTACACCTTC
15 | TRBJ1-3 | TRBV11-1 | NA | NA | CASSIDRTSGNTIYF | TGTGCCAGCAGCATAGACAGGACCTCTGGAAACACCATATATTTT
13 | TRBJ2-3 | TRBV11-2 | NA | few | CASSLGGADTQYF | TGTGCCAGCAGCTTGGGGGGGGCCGATACGCAGTATTTT
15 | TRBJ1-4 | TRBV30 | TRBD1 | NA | CAWSAGGQGFEKLFF | TGTGCCTGGAGCGCCGGGGGACAGGGGTTCGAAAAACTGTTTTTT
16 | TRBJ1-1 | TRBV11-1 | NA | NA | CASSLGPGSPITEAFF | TGTGCCAGCAGCTTAGGGCCAGGGTCTCCGATAACTGAAGCTTTCTTT
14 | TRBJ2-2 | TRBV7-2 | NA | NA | CASSPGLYTGELFF | TGTGCCAGCAGCCCAGGACTCTACACCGGGGAGCTGTTTTTT
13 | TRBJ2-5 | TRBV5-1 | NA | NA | CASSLEPRETQYF | TGCGCCAGCAGCTTGGAACCGCGGGAGACCCAGTACTTC
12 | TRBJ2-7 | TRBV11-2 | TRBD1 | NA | CASSIGQGEQYF | TGTGCCAGCAGCATCGGACAGGGCGAGCAGTACTTC
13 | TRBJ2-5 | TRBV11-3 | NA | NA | CASSSGEEETQYF | TGTGCCAGCAGCTCCGGGGAAGAAGAGACCCAGTACTTC